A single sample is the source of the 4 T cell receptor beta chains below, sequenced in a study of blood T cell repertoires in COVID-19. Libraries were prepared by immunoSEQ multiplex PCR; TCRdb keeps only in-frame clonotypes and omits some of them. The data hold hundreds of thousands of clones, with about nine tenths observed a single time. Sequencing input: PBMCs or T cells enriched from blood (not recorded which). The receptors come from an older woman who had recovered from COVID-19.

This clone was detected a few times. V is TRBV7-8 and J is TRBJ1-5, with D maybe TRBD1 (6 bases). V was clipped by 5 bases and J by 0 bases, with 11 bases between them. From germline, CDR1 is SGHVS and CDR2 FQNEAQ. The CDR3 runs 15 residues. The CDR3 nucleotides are TGTGCCAGCAGCCCCCAGGGGCATAGCAATCAGCCCCAGCATTTT. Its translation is CASSPQGHSNQPQHF.

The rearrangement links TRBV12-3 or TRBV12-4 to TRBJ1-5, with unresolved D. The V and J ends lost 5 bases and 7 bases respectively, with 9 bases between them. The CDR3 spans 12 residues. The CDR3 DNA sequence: TGTGCCAGCAGTCTCCCCCCCCAGCCCCAGCATTTT. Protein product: CASSLPPQPQHF.

CDR3 coding DNA: TGTGCCTGTTCCGGGACAGCCCTCGGAGGTGAGCAGTTCTTC. Its protein is CACSGTALGGEQFF. The chain joins TRBV30 to TRBJ2-1; 7 bases are shared with TRBD1. V trimming: 6 bases; J trimming: 9 bases; junction bases outside the gene matches: 14. The CDR3 runs 14 residues. CDR1 and CDR2 (germline): GTSNPN, SVGIG (reference sequence).

The CDR3 nucleotides read TGTGCCATCCAGAATTCGGGGTTCCGAATAGGCTACACCTTC. Translating it yields CAIQNSGFRIGYTF. The gene calls are TRBV6-5 and TRBJ1-2, with D uncertain. Trimming took off 10 bases at V and 8 bases at J, with 23 bases between the two ends. Germline loops: CDR1 MNHEY, CDR2 SVGAGI. This CDR3 has 14 amino acids.